This T cell receptor beta chain is from a study of tissue T cells after allogeneic stem cell transplantation. The overall study: Patients with graft-versus-host disease had grafts: several unmodified, three CD34-selected and T-cell-depleted. Several lines of graft-versus-host disease therapy were given to all patients, all with gastrointestinal involvement. Where cell numbers permitted, CD3+ T cells were sorted from preserved blood and marrow. Study-wide findings and caveats: This small cohort was clinically heterogeneous, and sampling depth was a limitation.

Germline V gene lookup returns CDR1 MNHEY and CDR2 SMNVEV (reference sequence). J gave up 1 base and V 5 bases, and 8 bases lay outside the gene matches. The CDR3 runs 16 residues. Measured with immunoSEQ multiplex PCR; TCRdb has only the in-frame clones, and not every one. The profile shows about 28,000 clones, 85% of them singletons. This clone has a handful of counts. Its antigen is unidentified. This sequence joins TRBV27 and TRBJ1-5; 7 bases are shared with TRBD1. This specimen was blood, taken before transplantation. The TCR was taken from a woman aged 18 to 50 who later had graft-versus-host disease after an allogeneic stem cell transplant. CDR3 coding DNA: TGTGCCAGCAGTCCCTCGACAGGGTCAAGCAATCAGCCCCAGCATTTT. Residues: CASSPSTGSSNQPQHF.